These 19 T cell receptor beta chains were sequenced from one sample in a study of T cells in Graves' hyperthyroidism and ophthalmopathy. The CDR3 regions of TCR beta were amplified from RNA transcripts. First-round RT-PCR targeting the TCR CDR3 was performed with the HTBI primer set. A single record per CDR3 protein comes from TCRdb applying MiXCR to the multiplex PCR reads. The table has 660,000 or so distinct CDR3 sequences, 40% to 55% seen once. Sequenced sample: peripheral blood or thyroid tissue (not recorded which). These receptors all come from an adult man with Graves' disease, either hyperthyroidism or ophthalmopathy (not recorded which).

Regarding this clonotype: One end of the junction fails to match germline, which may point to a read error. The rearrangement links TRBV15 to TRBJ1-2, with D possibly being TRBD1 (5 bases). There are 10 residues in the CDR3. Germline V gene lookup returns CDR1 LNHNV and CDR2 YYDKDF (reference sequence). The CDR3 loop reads CATSREGQAF. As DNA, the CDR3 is TGTGCCACCAGCAGAGAGGGGCAGGCCTTC.

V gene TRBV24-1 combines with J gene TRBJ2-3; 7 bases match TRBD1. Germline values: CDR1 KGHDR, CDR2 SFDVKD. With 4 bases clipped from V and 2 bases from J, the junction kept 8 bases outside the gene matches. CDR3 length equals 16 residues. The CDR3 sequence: CATSDADRTSTDTQYF. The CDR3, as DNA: TGTGCCACCAGTGACGCGGACAGGACCTCCACAGATACGCAGTATTTT.

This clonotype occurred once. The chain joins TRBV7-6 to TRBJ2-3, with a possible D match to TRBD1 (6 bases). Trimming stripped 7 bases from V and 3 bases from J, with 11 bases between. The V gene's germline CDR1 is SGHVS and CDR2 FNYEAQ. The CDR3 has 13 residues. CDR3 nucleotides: TGTGCCAGCAACAGGGTTCGGACAGATACGCAGTATTTT. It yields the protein CASNRVRTDTQYF.

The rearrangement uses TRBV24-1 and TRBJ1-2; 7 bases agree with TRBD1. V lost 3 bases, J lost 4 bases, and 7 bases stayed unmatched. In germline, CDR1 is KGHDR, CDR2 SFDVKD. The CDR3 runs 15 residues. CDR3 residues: CATSDTRTGAYGYTF. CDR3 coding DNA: TGTGCCACCAGTGATACCCGGACAGGAGCCTATGGCTACACCTTC.

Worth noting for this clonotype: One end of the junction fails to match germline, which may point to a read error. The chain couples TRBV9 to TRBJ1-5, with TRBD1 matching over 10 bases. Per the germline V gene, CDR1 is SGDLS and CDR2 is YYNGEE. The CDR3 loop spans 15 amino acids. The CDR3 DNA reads TGTGCCGGCAGCTCTGGACAGGGGGAAGGTCAGCCCCAGCATTTT. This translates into CAGSSGQGEGQPQHF.

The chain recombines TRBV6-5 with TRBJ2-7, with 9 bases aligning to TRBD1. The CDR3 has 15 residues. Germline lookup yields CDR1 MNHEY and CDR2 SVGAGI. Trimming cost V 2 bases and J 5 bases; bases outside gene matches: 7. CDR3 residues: CASSYTGQGRDEQYF. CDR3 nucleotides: TGTGCCAGCAGTTACACCGGACAGGGGAGAGACGAGCAGTACTTC.

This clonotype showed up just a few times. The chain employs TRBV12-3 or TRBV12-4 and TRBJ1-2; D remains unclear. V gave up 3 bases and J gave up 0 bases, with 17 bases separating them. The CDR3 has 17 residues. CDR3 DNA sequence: TGTGCCAGCAGTTTCCTGGCCCGGGGAACCGCTAACTATGGCTACACCTTC. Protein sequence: CASSFLARGTANYGYTF.

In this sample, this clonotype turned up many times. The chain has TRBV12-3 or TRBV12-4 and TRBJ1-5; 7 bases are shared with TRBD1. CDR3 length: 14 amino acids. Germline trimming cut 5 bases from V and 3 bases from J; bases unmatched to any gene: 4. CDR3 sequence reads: CASSPDRLNQPQHF. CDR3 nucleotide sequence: TGTGCCAGCAGTCCGGACAGGCTCAATCAGCCCCAGCATTTT.

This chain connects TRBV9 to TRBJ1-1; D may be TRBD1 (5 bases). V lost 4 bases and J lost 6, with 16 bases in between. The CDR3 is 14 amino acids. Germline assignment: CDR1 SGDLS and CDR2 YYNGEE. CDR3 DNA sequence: TGTGCCAGCAGCCTTGGTTTGGGGGTCCCTGAAGCTTTCTTT. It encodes CASSLGLGVPEAFF.

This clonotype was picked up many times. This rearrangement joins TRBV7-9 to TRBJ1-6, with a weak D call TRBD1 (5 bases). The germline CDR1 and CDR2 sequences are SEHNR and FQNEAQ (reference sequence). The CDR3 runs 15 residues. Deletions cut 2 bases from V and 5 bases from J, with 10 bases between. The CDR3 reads CASSLMSQDNSPLHF. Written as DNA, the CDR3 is TGTGCCAGCAGCTTAATGTCACAGGATAATTCACCCCTCCACTTT.

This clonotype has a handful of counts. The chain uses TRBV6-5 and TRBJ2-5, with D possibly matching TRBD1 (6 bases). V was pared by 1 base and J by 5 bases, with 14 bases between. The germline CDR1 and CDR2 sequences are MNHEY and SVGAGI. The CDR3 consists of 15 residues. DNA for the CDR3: TGTGCCAGCAGTTACTTTACAGGGCGAGAGGAGACCCAGTACTTC. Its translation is CASSYFTGREETQYF.

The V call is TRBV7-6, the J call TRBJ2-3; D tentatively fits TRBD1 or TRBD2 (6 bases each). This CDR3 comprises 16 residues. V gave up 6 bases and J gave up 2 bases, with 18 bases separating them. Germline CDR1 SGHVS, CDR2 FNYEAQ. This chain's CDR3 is CASSTRRGQSTDTQYF. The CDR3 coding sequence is TGTGCCAGCAGTACTCGACGGGGGCAGTCCACAGATACGCAGTATTTT.

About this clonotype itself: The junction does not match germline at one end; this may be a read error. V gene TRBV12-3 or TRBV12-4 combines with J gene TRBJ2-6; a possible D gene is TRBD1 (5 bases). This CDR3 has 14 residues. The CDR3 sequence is CASSPGSGANALTF. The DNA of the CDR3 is TGTGCCAGCAGTCCCGGCTCTGGGGCCAACGCCCTGACTTTC.

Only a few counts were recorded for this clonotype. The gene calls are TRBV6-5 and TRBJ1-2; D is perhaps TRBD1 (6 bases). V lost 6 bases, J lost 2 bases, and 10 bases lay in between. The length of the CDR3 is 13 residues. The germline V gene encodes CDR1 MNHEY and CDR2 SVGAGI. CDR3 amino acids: CASRIGQNYGYTF. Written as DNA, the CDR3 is TGTGCCAGCAGGATTGGACAGAACTATGGCTACACCTTC.

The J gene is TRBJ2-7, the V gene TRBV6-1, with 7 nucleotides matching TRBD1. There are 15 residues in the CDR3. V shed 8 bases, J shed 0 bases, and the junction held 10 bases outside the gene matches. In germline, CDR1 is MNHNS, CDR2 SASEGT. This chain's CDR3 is CASARVQGTSYEQYF. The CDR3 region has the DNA TGTGCCAGCGCCCGCGTACAGGGGACCTCCTACGAGCAGTACTTC.

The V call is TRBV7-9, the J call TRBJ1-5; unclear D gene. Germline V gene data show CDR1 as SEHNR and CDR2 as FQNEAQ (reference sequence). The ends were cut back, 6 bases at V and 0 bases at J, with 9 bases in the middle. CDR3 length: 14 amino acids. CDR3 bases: TGTGCCAGCAGAGGACTGAATAGCAATCAGCCCCAGCATTTT. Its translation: CASRGLNSNQPQHF.

The CDR3 bases are TGTGCTAGAATGGAGGGAGGTCAGCCCCAGCATTTT. This codes for CARMEGGQPQHF. The V and J genes are TRBV11-1 and TRBJ1-5; D is unclear. Germline-derived CDR1 and CDR2 are SGHAT and FQDESV (reference sequence). This CDR3 is built from 12 residues.

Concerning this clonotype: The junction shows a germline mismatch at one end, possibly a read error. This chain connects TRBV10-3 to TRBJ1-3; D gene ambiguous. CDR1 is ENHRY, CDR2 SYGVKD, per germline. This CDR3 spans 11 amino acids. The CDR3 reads CAFSRTNTIYF. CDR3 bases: TGTGCCTTCAGCCGGACGAACACCATATATTTT.

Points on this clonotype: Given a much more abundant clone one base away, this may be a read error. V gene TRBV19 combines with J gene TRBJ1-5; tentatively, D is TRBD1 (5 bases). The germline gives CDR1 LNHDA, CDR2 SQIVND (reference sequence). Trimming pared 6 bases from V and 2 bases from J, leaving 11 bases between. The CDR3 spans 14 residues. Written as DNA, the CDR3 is TGTGCCAGTAGACAGGACGGGGGCAATCAGCCCCAGCATTTT. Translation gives CASRQDGGNQPQHF.